This is a list of T cell receptor beta chains from one sample in a study of blood T cell repertoires in COVID-19. Using immunoSEQ multiplex PCR, the repertoire was profiled, and TCRdb retains in-frame clones only, with some absent. This sample yields approximately 150,000 clones, of which 85% to 90% are seen a single time; 35% to 40% belongs to the top ten. The sequencing sample was made of peripheral blood. The receptors were gathered from a man aged 45 to 65 who had recovered from COVID-19. Both conserved end residues are part of each CDR3. A D gene is named only where the DNA matches it firmly.

D: .
J: TRBJ2-1
V: TRBV4-1
CDR3: CASSHMRDEQFF

D: .
J: TRBJ2-3
V: TRBV4-3
CDR3: CASSQDPGSPDTDTQYF

D: .
J: TRBJ1-4
V: TRBV19
CDR3: CASSIVGAGEKLFF

D: .
J: TRBJ2-7
V: TRBV15
CDR3: CATSREIRGFYEQYF

D: .
J: TRBJ2-1
V: TRBV7-8
CDR3: CASSLVVGRSSYNEQFF

D: .
J: TRBJ2-1
V: TRBV6-2/TRBV6-3
CDR3: CASSPTWGGLYNEQFF

D: .
J: TRBJ2-7
V: TRBV6-5
CDR3: CASSRTTSYEQYF

D: TRBD1
J: TRBJ2-2
V: TRBV2
CDR3: CASSERTGLGELFF

D: TRBD1
J: TRBJ2-5
V: TRBV5-1
CDR3: CASSADRGIEETQYF

D: .
J: TRBJ1-3
V: TRBV19
CDR3: CASSPRRRVGGNTIYF

D: .
J: TRBJ1-1
V: TRBV12-5
CDR3: CASGFGRDTEAFF

D: .
J: TRBJ1-2
V: TRBV10-3
CDR3: CAISEVKEGRGGGYTF

D: .
J: TRBJ2-1
V: TRBV6-5
CDR3: CASSYSDRSSYNEQFF

D: .
J: TRBJ2-3
V: TRBV5-4
CDR3: CASSSGQGHINTDTQYF

D: .
J: TRBJ2-7
V: TRBV6-5
CDR3: CASKTTGASYEQYF

D: .
J: TRBJ2-7
V: TRBV7-9
CDR3: CASSRHNIYEQYF

D: .
J: TRBJ2-3
V: TRBV9
CDR3: CASSVADAGSTDTQYF

D: .
J: TRBJ2-7
V: TRBV4-1
CDR3: CASSQGYDNQQYF

D: .
J: TRBJ2-3
V: TRBV6-2/TRBV6-3
CDR3: CASSLGLVYTASTDTQYF

D: .
J: TRBJ2-2
V: TRBV5-4
CDR3: CASSLLQAGELFF

D: TRBD1
J: TRBJ1-2
V: TRBV11-2
CDR3: CASSRTGIYGYTF

D: .
J: TRBJ2-1
V: TRBV19
CDR3: CASSNTLLAGATNYNEQFF

D: .
J: TRBJ1-4
V: TRBV4-2
CDR3: CASSQDRGGDEKLFF

D: .
J: TRBJ2-2
V: TRBV20-1
CDR3: CSASGRGTGELFF